The clone carrying this T cell receptor (beta chain) occurred a few times. Each diagnosis was determined on the basis of clinical symptoms, serum thyroxine, TRAb, thyroid ultrasound and orbital computed tomography. The source of the sample is a study of Graves' ophthalmopathy and Graves' hyperthyroidism. V dropped 4 bases and J dropped 1; count of bases not matched to a gene: 4. CDR1 is SGHAT, CDR2 FQDESV, per germline (reference sequence). The CDR3 spans 17 residues. Amplifying from RNA transcripts, the study obtained TCR beta CDR3 regions. Scientists carried out first-round RT-PCR using HTBI primers and then a second-round multiplex PCR. TCRdb re-analysed the multiplex PCR reads in MiXCR, keeping a single row per CDR3 protein. The sample has some 1.1 million distinct CDR3 sequences, approximately 35% seen once.

The origin of this receptor is an adult man with Graves' hyperthyroidism. The chain links TRBV11-1 to TRBJ2-6; 10 bases agree with TRBD1. Material: peripheral blood or thyroid tissue (not recorded which). In DNA form, the CDR3 reads TGTGCCAGCAGCTCCGGGACAGGGGCTTCTGGGGCCAACGTCCTGACTTTC. It translates to CASSSGTGASGANVLTF. Together with reference TRBV11-1 and TRBJ2-6, the CDR3 gives the full variable domain: EAEVAQSPRYKITEKSQAVAFWCDPISGHATLYWYRQILGQGPELLVQFQDESVVDDSQLPKDRFSAERLKGVDSTLKIQPAELGDSAMYLCASSSGTGASGANVLTFGAGSRLTVL.